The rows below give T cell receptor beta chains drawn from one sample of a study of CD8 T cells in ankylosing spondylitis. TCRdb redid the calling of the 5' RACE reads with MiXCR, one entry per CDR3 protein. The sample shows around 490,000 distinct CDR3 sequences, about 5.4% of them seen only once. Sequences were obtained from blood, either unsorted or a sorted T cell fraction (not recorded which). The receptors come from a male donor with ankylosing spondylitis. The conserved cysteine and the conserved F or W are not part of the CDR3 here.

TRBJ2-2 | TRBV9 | ASSVGPGELF
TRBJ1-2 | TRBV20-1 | SAKGPTYGDGYT
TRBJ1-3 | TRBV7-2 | ASSLRHTIY
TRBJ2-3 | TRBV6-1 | ASIPTGIRTDTQY
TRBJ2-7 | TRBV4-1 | ASSLDGTGAFEQY
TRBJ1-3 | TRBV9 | ASSAGGGSGNTIY
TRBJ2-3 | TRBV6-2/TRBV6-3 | ASSGLAGAPSDTQY
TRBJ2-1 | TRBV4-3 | ASSQDIGSYNEQF
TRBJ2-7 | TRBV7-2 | ASSYKTPSYEQY
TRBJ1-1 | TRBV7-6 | ASSLTQGHGAF
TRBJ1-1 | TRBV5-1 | ASSLEALAGNTEAF
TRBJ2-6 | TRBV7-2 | ASTPGAGANVLT
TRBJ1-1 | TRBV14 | ASSRLRGTEAF
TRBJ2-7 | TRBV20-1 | SAGTSGSRRNYEQY
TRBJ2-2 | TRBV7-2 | ASSLVSQGAWELF
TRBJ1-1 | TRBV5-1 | ASRYGQGNTEAF
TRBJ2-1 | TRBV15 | ATDHQGTLSDEQF
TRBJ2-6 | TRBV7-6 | ASSNRGLGANVLT
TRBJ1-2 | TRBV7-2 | ASSLRSGDSYGYT
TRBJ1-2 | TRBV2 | ASSEGQDYGYT
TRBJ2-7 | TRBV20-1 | SARSDLGAYEQY
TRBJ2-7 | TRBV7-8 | ASSLGRDFFASYEQY
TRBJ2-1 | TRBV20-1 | SAYGISSSYNEQF
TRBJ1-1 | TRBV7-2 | ASSDRKPFLNTEAF
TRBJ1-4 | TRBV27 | ASSSGTGVNEKLF
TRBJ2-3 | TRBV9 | ASSVAGGPSTQY
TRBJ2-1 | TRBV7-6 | ASSSELAGGREF
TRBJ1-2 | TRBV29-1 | STPHLVYGYT
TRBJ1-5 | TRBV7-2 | ASSLGVEFQPQH
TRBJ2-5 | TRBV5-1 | ASSDGLAEGVTQY
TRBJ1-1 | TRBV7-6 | ASSLIWGSEAF
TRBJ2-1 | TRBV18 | ASSPNGQAYNEQF
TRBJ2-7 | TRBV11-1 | ASSGGVPYEQY
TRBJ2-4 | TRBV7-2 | ASGYRGIAKNIQY
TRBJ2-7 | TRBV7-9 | ASSLTVASGNEQY
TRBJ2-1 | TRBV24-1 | ATSDWGRAYNEQF
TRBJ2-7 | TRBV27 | ASSFGPSYEQY
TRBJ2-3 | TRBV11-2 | ASSLRRQDTQY
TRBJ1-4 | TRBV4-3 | ASSQEQGEATNEKLF
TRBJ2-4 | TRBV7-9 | ASSRGADLAKNIQY